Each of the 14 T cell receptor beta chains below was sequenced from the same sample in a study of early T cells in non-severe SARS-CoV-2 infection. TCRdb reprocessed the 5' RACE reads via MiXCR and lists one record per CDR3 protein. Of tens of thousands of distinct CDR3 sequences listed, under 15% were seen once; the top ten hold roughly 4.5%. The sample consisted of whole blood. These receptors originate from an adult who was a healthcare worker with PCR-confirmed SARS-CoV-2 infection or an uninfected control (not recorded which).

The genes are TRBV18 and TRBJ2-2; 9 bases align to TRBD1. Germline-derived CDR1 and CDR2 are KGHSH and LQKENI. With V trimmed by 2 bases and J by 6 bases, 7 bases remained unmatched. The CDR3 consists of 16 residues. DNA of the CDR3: TGTGCCAGCTCACCATTCGGGACAGGGCCCGCCGGGGAGCTGTTTTTT. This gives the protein CASSPFGTGPAGELFF. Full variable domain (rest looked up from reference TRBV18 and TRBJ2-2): NAGVMQNPRHLVRRRGQEARLRCSPMKGHSHVYWYRQLPEEGLKFMVYLQKENIIDESGMPKERFSAEFPKEGPSILRIQQVVRGDSAAYFCASSPFGTGPAGELFFGEGSRLTVL.

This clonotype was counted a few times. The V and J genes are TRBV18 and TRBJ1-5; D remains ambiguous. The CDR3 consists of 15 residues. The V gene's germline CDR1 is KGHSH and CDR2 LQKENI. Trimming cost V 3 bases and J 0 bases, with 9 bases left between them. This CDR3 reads CASSPVGYSNQPQHF. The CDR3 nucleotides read TGTGCCAGCTCACCGGTAGGATATAGCAATCAGCCCCAGCATTTT.

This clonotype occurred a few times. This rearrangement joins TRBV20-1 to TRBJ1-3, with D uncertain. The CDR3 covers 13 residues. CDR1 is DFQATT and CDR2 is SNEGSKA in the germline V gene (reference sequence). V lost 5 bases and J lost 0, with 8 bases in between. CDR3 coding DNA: TGCAGTGCTTTCAGCGACTCTGGAAACACCATATATTTT. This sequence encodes CSAFSDSGNTIYF.

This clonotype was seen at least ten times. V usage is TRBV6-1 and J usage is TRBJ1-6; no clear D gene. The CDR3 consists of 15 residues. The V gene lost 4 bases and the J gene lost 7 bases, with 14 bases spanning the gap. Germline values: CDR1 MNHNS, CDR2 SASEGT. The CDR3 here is CASSARETGNSPLHF. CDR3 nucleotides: TGTGCCAGCAGTGCCCGGGAGACGGGAAATTCACCCCTCCACTTT.

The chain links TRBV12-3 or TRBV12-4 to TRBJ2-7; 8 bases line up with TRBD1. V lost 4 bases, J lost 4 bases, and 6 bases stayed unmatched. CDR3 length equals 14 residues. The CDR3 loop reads CASSYRDRRYEQYF. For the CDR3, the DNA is TGTGCCAGCAGTTACCGGGACAGGAGGTACGAGCAGTACTTC.

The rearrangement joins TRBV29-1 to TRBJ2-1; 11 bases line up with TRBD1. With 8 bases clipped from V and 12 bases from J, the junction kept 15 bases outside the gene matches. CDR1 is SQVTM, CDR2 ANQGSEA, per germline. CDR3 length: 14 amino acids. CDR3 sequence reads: CSTGSRDRGGGQFF. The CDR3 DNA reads TGCAGCACCGGGTCCCGGGACAGGGGGGGAGGGCAGTTCTTC.

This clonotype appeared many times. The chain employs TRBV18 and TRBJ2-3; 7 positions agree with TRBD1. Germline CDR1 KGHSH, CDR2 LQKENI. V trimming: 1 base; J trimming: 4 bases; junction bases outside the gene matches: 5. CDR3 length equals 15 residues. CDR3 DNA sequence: TGTGCCAGCTCACCACAAGGGGGCCGCGCAGATACGCAGTATTTT. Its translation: CASSPQGGRADTQYF. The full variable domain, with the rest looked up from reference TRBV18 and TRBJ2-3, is NAGVMQNPRHLVRRRGQEARLRCSPMKGHSHVYWYRQLPEEGLKFMVYLQKENIIDESGMPKERFSAEFPKEGPSILRIQQVVRGDSAAYFCASSPQGGRADTQYFGPGTRLTVL.

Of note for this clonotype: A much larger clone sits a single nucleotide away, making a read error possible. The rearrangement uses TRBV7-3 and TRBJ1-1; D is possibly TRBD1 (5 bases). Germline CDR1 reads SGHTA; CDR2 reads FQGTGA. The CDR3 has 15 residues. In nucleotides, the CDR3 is TGTGTCAGCAGCATTTCGGGACGGTGGGACACTGAAGCTTTCTTT. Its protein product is CVSSISGRWDTEAFF.

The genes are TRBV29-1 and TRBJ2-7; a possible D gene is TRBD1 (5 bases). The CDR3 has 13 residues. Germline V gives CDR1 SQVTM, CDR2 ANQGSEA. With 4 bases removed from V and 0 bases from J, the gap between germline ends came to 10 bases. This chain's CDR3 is CSVGTLASYEQYF. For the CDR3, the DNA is TGCAGCGTTGGGACATTAGCCTCCTACGAGCAGTACTTC.

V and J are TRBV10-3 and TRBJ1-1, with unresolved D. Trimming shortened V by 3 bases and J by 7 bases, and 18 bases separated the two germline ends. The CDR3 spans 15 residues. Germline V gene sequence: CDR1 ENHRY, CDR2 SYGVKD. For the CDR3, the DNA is TGTGCCATCAGTGAAAATGTCGGGAAAAAGAGTGAAGCTTTCTTT. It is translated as CAISENVGKKSEAFF.

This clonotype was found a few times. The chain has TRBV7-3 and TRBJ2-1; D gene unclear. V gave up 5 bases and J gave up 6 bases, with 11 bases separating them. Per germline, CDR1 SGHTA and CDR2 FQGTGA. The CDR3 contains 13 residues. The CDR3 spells CASSLNFANEQFF. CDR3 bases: TGTGCCAGCAGCCTAAACTTCGCCAATGAGCAGTTCTTC.

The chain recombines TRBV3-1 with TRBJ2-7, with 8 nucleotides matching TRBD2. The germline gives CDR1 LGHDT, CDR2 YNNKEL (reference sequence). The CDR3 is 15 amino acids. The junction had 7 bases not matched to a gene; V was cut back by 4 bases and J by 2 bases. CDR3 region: CASSPRLAPTYEQYF. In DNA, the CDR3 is TGTGCCAGCAGCCCTCGACTAGCGCCTACCTACGAGCAGTACTTC.

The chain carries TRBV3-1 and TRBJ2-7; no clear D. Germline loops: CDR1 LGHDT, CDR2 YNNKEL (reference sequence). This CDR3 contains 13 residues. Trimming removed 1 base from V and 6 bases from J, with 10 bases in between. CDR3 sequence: CASSQVNVGEQYF. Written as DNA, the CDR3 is TGTGCCAGCAGCCAAGTAAACGTCGGCGAGCAGTACTTC.

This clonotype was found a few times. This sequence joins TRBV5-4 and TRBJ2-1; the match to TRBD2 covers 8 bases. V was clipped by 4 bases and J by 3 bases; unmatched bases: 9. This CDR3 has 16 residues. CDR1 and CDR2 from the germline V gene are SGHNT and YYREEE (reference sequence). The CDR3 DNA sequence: TGTGCCAGCAGCCGGGGGGGTGACAGCTTCTACAATGAGCAGTTCTTC. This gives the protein CASSRGGDSFYNEQFF. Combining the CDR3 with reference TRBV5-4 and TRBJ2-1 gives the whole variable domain ETGVTQSPTHLIKTRGQQVTLRCSSQSGHNTVSWYQQALGQGPQFIFQYYREEENGRGNFPPRFSGLQFPNYSSELNVNALELDDSALYLCASSRGGDSFYNEQFFGPGTRLTVL.